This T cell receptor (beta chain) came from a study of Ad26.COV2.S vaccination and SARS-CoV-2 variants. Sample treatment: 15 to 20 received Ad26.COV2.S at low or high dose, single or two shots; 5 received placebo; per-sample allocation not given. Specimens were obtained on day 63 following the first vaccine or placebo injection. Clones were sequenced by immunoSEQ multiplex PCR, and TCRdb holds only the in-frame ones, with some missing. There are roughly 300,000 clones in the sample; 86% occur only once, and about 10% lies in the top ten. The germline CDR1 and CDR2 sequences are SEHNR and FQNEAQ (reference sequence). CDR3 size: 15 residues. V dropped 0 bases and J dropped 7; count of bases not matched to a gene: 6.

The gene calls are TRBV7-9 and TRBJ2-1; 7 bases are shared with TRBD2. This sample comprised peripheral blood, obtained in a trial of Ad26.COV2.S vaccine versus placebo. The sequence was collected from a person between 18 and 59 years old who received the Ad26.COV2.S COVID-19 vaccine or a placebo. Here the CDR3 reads CASSLAGTIGNEQFF. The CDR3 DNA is TGTGCCAGCAGCTTAGCCGGGACTATAGGTAATGAGCAGTTCTTC.